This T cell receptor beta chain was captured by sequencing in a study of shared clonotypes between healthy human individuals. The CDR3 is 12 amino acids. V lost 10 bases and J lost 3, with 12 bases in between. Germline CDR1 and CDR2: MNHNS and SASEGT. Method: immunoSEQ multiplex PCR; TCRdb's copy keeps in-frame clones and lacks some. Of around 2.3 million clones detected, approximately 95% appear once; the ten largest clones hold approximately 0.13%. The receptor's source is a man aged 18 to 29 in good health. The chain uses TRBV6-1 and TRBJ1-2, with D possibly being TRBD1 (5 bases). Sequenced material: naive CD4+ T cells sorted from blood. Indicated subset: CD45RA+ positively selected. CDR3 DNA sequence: TGTGCCACCGGGACTGATTACTATGGCTACACCTTC. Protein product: CATGTDYYGYTF.